In its sample, the clone carrying this T cell receptor beta chain was seen a few times. This sample is part of a study of blood T cell repertoires in COVID-19. Background on the study: The cDNA or gDNA used as material had been derived from T cells, B-cell-depleted T cells, or PBMCs.

Germline loops: CDR1 MDHEN, CDR2 SYDVKM. The CDR3 is 12 amino acids. V lost 6 bases and J lost 8; bases outside the gene matches: 7. TCRdb's table, derived via immunoSEQ multiplex PCR, lists solely in-frame clones and lacks some. The sample includes fewer than 250,000 clones, 84% of them seen just once. The sequenced sample consisted of peripheral blood. The V and J genes are TRBV28 and TRBJ2-7; the match to TRBD2 covers 7 bases. The receptor's source is a woman between 45 and 65 years old with active or convalescent COVID-19. The CDR3 spells CASSLREAQQYF. CDR3 in DNA: TGTGCCAGCAGCCTTCGGGAGGCCCAGCAGTACTTC.